This TCR beta chain is from a study of cytomegalovirus exposure and HLA in healthy donors. Both 60 Vbeta primers and 13 Jbeta primers went into the PCR. Assay used: immunoSEQ multiplex PCR; TCRdb lists only in-frame clones, some missing. The sample includes 150,000 to 200,000 clones, under 85% of them seen just once. Sequenced material: PBMCs. This receptor was identified in a man aged 50 to 59 in good health and CMV-seronegative.

The CDR3 DNA sequence: TGTGCCAGTGGGACTGACTATAAGTACGAGCAGTACTTC. Translation gives CASGTDYKYEQYF. The V gene is TRBV2, the J gene TRBJ2-7; a possible D gene is TRBD2 (6 bases). Germline CDR1 reads SNHLY; CDR2 reads FYNNEI. The CDR3 has 13 amino acids. The V and J ends lost 9 bases and 4 bases respectively, with 16 bases between them.